This TCR beta chain was obtained from a study of T cells in Graves' hyperthyroidism and ophthalmopathy. Whole-study results and caveats: Model predictions of ophthalmopathy came a median approximately 6.8 months before onset. The authors' 13 V-J model separated ophthalmopathy from stable hyperthyroidism.

Points on this clonotype: Its specificity is unknown.

Patients counted as stable if ophthalmopathy did not develop within 18 months. Each 10 ml fresh peripheral blood draw supplied the PBMCs. RNA transcripts were the template for amplifying TCR beta CDR3 regions. The HTBI set primed first-round TCR CDR3 RT-PCR. TCRdb ran MiXCR on the multiplex PCR reads and lists one entry per CDR3 protein. The table shows under 350,000 distinct CDR3 sequences, with about 20% occurring only once. The ends were cut back, 1 base at V and 4 bases at J, with 9 bases in the middle. The CDR3 runs to 14 residues. Germline loops: CDR1 SGHDT, CDR2 YYEEEE. Source material: blood. The receptor comes from a woman aged 45-59 years with Graves' hyperthyroidism. The rearrangement uses TRBV5-6 and TRBJ2-1; D is undetermined. CDR3 nucleotide sequence: TGTGCCAGCAGCTTGTTTACAGATTACAATGAGCAGTTCTTC. It codes for CASSLFTDYNEQFF. Combining the CDR3 with reference TRBV5-6 and TRBJ2-1 gives the whole variable domain DAGVTQSPTHLIKTRGQQVTLRCSPKSGHDTVSWYQQALGQGPQFIFQYYEEEERQRGNFPDRFSGHQFPNYSSELNVNALLLGDSALYLCASSLFTDYNEQFFGPGTRLTVL.